What follows are 10 T cell receptor beta chains derived from one specimen sequenced in a study of spatial heterogeneity in lung cancer. Time point given: blood at routine non-recurrence follow-up after resection. Sequencing was performed on whole RNA extracted from tumor and nontumor lung tissue, or from frozen PBMC, and the material was left unsorted. TCRdb re-derived calls from the 5' RACE reads in MiXCR, one entry per CDR3 protein. The sample holds some 54,000 distinct CDR3 sequences; roughly 7.4% are singletons and the top ten take over 30%. The sample in question was PBMCs, obtained at follow-up. The receptors were gathered from a female donor with early-stage non-small cell lung cancer.

This rearrangement joins TRBV20-1 to TRBJ1-1; weak D call: TRBD1 (5 bases). CDR3 length: 13 amino acids. Germline CDR1 and CDR2: DFQATT and SNEGSKA (reference sequence). V was pared by 1 base and J by 1 base, with 7 bases between. CDR3 in amino acids: CSARGTGNTEAFF. CDR3 sequence (DNA): TGCAGTGCTAGAGGAACAGGGAACACTGAAGCTTTCTTT.

This rearrangement joins TRBV11-2 to TRBJ1-3; the match to TRBD1 covers 8 bases. Germline-derived CDR1 and CDR2 are SGHAT and FQNNGV. The junction had 7 bases not matched to a gene; V was cut back by 2 bases and J by 4 bases. The CDR3 spans 16 residues. The CDR3 DNA follows: TGTGCCAGCAGCTTAATTTTCAGGGGGCGAGGAAACACCATATATTTT. This codes for CASSLIFRGRGNTIYF. The full variable domain, completed using reference TRBV11-2 and TRBJ1-3, is EAGVAQSPRYKIIEKRQSVAFWCNPISGHATLYWYQQILGQGPKLLIQFQNNGVVDDSQLPKDRFSAERLKGVDSTLKIQPAKLEDSAVYLCASSLIFRGRGNTIYFGEGSWLTVV.

V gene TRBV7-2 combines with J gene TRBJ2-5; D is unclear. The CDR3 extends over 12 amino acids. Per germline, CDR1 SGHTA and CDR2 FQGNSA. Trimming left V 3 bases short and J 5 bases short, with 7 bases between. CDR3 loop: CASSFRLETQYF. For the CDR3, the DNA is TGTGCCAGCAGCTTCCGATTGGAGACCCAGTACTTC.

Remarks on this clonotype: A much larger clone lies a single base off, so this may be a read error. The chain employs TRBV27 and TRBJ1-6, with D possibly TRBD1 on 6 matching bases. This CDR3 comprises 14 residues. Germline assignment: CDR1 MNHEY and CDR2 SMNVEV (reference sequence). DNA for the CDR3: TGTGTCAGCAGTCCCGGACAGTTTAATTCACCCCTCCACTTT. The encoded protein is CVSSPGQFNSPLHF.

V is TRBV12-3 or TRBV12-4 and J is TRBJ2-7, with 7 nucleotides matching TRBD2. V shed 3 bases, J shed 0 bases, and the junction held 11 bases outside the gene matches. There are 17 residues in the CDR3. This CDR3 is CASSFRLGLSDSYEQYF. CDR3 nucleotides: TGTGCCAGCAGTTTTCGCCTGGGACTATCCGACTCCTACGAGCAGTACTTC.

This clonotype was counted only a few times. CDR3 in DNA: TGCAGTGCTTACCACGGGGGGACAGATACGCAGTATTTT. Translating gives CSAYHGGTDTQYF. The V call is TRBV20-1, the J call TRBJ2-3; 7 positions match TRBD2. With V trimmed by 5 bases and J by 3 bases, 5 bases remained unmatched. The CDR3 spans 13 residues. Germline V gene sequence: CDR1 DFQATT, CDR2 SNEGSKA (reference sequence).

This clonotype came up many times. The chain employs TRBV28 and TRBJ1-2; D is unclear. Trimming cost V 4 bases and J 4 bases, with 16 bases left between them. Germline V lookup: CDR1 MDHEN, CDR2 SYDVKM. The CDR3 spans 15 residues. CDR3 region: CASSSLSGEGYGYTF. In DNA form, the CDR3 reads TGTGCCAGCAGTTCCCTCAGTGGAGAGGGCTATGGCTACACCTTC.

Many counts were recorded for this clonotype. The rearrangement links TRBV12-3 or TRBV12-4 to TRBJ2-5; D possibly corresponds to TRBD2 (6 bases). The CDR3 contains 14 residues. The V end lost 6 bases, the J end lost 1 base, and 12 bases lay between the germline ends. CDR3: CASSRIGGQETQYF. CDR3 sequence (DNA): TGTGCCAGCAGCCGAATCGGGGGCCAAGAGACCCAGTACTTC.

The gene calls are TRBV5-1 and TRBJ2-5; D may be TRBD1 or TRBD2 (6 bases each). Per the germline V gene, CDR1 is SGHRS and CDR2 is YFSETQ. The CDR3 contains 15 residues. V lost 1 base to trimming and J lost 1 base, with 11 bases between them. CDR3 bases: TGCGCCAGCAGCTTGTACGAGGGGGGCCAAGAGACCCAGTACTTC. This translates into CASSLYEGGQETQYF.

This clonotype was counted many times. The gene calls are TRBV7-9 and TRBJ2-1; weak D call: TRBD2 (6 bases). CDR1 and CDR2 from the germline V gene are SEHNR and FQNEAQ (reference sequence). This CDR3 comprises 15 residues. Trimming took off 4 bases at V and 0 bases at J, with 10 bases between the two ends. The CDR3 loop reads CASSSYGGSYNEQFF. CDR3 bases: TGTGCCAGCAGCTCTTACGGGGGCTCCTACAATGAGCAGTTCTTC.